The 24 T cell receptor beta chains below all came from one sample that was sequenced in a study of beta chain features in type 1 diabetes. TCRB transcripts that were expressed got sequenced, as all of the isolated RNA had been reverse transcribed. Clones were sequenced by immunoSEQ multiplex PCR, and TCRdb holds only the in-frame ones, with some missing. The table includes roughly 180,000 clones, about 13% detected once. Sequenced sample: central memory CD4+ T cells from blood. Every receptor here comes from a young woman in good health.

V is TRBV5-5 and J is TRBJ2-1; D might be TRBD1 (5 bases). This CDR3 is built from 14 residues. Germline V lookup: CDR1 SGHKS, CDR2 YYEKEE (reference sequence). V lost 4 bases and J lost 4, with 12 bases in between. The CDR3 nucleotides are TGTGCCAGCAGCCCACGGACAACTTACAATGAGCAGTTCTTC. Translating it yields CASSPRTTYNEQFF.

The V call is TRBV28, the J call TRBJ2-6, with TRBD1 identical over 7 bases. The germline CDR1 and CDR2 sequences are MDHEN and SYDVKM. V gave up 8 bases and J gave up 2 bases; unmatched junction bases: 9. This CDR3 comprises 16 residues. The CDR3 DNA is TGTGCCAGCGGGTGGGACAGCGAAGCTGGGGCCAACGTCCTGACTTTC. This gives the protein CASGWDSEAGANVLTF.

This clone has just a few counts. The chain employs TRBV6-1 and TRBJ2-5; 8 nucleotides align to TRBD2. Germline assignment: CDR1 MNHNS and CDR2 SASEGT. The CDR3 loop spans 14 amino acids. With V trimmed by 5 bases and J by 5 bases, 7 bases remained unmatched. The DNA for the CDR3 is TGTGCCAGCAGTCCGGGGGGGGGTGCGGAGACCCAGTACTTC. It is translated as CASSPGGGAETQYF.

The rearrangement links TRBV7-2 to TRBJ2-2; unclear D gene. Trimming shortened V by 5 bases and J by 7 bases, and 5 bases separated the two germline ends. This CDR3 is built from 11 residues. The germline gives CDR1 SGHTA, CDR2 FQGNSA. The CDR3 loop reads CASSPGGELFF. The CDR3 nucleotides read TGTGCCAGCAGCCCGGGCGGGGAGCTGTTTTTT.

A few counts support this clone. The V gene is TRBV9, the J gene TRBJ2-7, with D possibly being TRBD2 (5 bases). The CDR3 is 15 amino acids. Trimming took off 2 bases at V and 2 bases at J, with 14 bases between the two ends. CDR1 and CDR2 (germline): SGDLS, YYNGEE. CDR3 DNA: TGTGCCAGCAGCGTGGGAGTTGGGAGCCCCTACGAGCAGTACTTC. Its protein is CASSVGVGSPYEQYF.

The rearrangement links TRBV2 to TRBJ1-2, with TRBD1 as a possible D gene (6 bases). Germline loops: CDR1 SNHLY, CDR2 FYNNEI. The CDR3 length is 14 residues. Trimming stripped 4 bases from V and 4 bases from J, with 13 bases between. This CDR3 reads CASSVAGAIYGYTF. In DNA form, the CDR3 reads TGTGCCAGCAGTGTCGCAGGGGCCATCTATGGCTACACCTTC.

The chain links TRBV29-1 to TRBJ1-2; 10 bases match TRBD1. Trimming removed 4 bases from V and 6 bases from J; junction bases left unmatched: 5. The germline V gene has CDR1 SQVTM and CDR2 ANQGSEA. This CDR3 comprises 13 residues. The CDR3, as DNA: TGCAGCGTTGGTTTAGGGACAGGGGATGGCTACACCTTC. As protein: CSVGLGTGDGYTF.

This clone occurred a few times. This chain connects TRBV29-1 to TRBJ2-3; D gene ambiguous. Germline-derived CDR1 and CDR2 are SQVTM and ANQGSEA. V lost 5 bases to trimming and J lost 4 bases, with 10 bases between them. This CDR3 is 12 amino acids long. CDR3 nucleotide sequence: TGCAGCGTTCAACCGCGGTCAGATACGCAGTATTTT. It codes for CSVQPRSDTQYF.

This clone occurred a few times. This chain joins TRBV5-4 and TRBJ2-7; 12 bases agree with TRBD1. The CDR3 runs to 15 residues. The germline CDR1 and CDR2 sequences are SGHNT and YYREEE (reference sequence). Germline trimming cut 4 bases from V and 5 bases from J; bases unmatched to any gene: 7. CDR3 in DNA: TGTGCCAGCAGCAAGTCCGGGACAGGGGGCAACGAGCAGTACTTC. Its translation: CASSKSGTGGNEQYF.

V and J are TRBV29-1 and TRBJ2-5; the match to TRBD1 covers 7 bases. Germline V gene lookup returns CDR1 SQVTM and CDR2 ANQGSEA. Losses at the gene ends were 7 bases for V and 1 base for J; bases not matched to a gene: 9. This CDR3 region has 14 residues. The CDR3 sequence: CSADTGASQETQYF. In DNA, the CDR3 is TGCAGCGCGGACACAGGGGCTTCCCAAGAGACCCAGTACTTC.

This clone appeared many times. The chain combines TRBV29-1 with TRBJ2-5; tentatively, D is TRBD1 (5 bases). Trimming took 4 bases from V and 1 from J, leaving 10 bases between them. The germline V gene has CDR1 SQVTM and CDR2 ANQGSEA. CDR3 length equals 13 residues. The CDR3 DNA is TGCAGCGTTGCTGGGGCCGCCCAAGAGACCCAGTACTTC. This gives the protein CSVAGAAQETQYF.

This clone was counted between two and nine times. CDR3 DNA sequence: TGTGCCAGCAGTGCGGGACGCTCCTACGAGCAGTACTTC. Protein product: CASSAGRSYEQYF. The chain couples TRBV6-5 to TRBJ2-7, with D possibly being TRBD2 (6 bases). The CDR3 is 13 residues long. Germline CDR1 reads MNHEY; CDR2 reads SVGAGI. V was shortened by 5 bases and J by 0 bases, with 8 bases between the two germline ends.

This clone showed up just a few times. The DNA for the CDR3 is TGTGCCAGCTCACCGGCATTCCGGGACAGCGCCTACGAGCAGTACTTC. This codes for CASSPAFRDSAYEQYF. The V call is TRBV18, the J call TRBJ2-7; 7 nucleotides agree with TRBD1. Germline loops: CDR1 KGHSH, CDR2 LQKENI. The CDR3 is made up of 16 amino acids. After removal of 3 bases from V and 2 bases from J, the junction contained 10 bases not matched to a gene.

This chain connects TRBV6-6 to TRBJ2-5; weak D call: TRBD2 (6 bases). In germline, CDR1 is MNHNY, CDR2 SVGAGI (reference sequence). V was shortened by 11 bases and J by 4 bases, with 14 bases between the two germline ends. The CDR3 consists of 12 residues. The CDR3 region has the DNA TGTGCCGAGTCGGCCGGGGGAGAGACCCAGTACTTC. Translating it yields CAESAGGETQYF.

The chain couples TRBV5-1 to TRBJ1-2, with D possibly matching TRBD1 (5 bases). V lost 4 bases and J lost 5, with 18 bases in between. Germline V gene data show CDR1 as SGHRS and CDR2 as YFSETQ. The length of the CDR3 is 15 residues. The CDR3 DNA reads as TGCGCCAGCAGCCCAATTGGGGCGGTCGATTATGGCTACACCTTC. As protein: CASSPIGAVDYGYTF.

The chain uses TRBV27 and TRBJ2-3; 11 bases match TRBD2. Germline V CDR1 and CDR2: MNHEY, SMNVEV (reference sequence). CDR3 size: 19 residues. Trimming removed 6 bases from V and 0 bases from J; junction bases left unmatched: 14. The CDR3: CASSPQGGLAGSSTDTQYF. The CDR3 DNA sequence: TGTGCCAGCAGCCCACAGGGTGGACTAGCGGGTTCTAGCACAGATACGCAGTATTTT.

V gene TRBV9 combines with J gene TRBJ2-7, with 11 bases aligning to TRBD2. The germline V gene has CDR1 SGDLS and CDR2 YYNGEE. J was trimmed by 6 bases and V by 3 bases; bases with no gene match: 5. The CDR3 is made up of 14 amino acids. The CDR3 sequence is CASSALAGVGEQYF. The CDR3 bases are TGTGCCAGCAGCGCACTAGCGGGAGTTGGCGAGCAGTACTTC. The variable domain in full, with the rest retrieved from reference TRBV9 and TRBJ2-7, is DSGVTQTPKHLITATGQRVTLRCSPRSGDLSVYWYQQSLDQGLQFLIQYYNGEERAKGNILERFSAQQFPDLHSELNLSSLELGDSALYFCASSALAGVGEQYFGPGTRLTVT.

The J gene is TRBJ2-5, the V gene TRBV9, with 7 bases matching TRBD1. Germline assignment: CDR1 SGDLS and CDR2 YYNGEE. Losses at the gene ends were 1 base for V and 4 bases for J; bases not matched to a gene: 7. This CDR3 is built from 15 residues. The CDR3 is CASSVSQGVGETQYF. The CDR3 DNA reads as TGTGCCAGCAGCGTATCGCAGGGGGTGGGAGAGACCCAGTACTTC.

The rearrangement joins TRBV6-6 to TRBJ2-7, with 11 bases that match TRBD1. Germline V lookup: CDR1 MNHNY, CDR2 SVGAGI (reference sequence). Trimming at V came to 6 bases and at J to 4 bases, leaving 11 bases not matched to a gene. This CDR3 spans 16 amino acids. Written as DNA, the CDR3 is TGTGCCAGCAGCTACACCGGGACAGGGGGTTCGTACGAGCAGTACTTC. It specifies CASSYTGTGGSYEQYF.

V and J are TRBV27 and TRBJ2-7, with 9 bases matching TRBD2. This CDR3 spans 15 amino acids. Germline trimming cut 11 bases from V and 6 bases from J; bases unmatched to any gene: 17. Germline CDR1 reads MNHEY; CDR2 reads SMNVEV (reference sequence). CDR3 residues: CACRCPLAGSREQYF. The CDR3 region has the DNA TGTGCCTGCCGATGCCCTCTAGCGGGATCTCGCGAGCAGTACTTC.

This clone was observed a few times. This chain's CDR3 is CGAGAKNIQYF. In DNA form, the CDR3 reads TGTGGGGCTGGAGCCAAAAACATTCAGTACTTC. The chain employs TRBV28 and TRBJ2-4, with D uncertain. Germline V gives CDR1 MDHEN, CDR2 SYDVKM. The CDR3 runs 11 residues.

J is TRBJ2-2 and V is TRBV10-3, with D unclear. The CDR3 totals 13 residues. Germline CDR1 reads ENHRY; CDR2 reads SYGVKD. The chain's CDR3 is CASSLPNTGELFF. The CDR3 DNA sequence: TGTGCGAGCTCCCTCCCGAACACCGGGGAGCTGTTTTTT.

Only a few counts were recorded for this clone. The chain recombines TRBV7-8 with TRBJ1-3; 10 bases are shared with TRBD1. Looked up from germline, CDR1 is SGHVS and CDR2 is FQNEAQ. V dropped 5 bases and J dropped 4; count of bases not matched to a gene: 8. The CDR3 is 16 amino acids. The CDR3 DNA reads TGTGCCAGCAGCCTGGACAGGGGGACGGGAGGAAACACCATATATTTT. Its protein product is CASSLDRGTGGNTIYF.

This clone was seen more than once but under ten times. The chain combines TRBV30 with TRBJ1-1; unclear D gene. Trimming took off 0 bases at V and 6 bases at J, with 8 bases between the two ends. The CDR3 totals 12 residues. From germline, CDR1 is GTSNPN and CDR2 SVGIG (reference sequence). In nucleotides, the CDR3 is TGTGCCTGGAGTGTACGGCAGGCTGAAGCTTTCTTT. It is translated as CAWSVRQAEAFF.